The next 3 T cell receptor beta chains were all read from a single sample in a study of blood T cell repertoires in COVID-19. Clones were read by immunoSEQ multiplex PCR, and TCRdb kept only the in-frame ones, dropping some. The sample carries fewer than 200,000 clones, about four fifths recorded once. Sequenced: peripheral blood. The receptors originated from a woman between 40 and 55 years old with COVID-19, enrolled during active disease.

Comment on this clone: Other DNA sequences in the sample encode the same CDR3. The chain has TRBV3-1 (or the pseudogene TRBV3-2) and TRBJ2-1; 7 bases agree with TRBD2. CDR3 length: 15 residues. With 4 bases clipped from V and 0 bases from J, the junction kept 3 bases outside the gene matches. Germline V gives CDR1 LGHDT, CDR2 YNNKEL (reference sequence). The CDR3: CASSRAGSSYNEQFF. The CDR3 region has the DNA TGTGCCAGCAGCCGAGCGGGAAGCTCCTACAATGAGCAGTTCTTC.

The CDR3 region has the DNA TGTGCCAGCAGCAAAGGCACCGGGAGCGGAACTAGCAAAACCGGGGAGCTGTTTTTT. Translating gives CASSKGTGSGTSKTGELFF. The chain recombines TRBV21-1 with TRBJ2-2; the table assigns TRBD2, which was not confirmed against the DNA. TRBV21-1 is a recognized pseudogene. The CDR3 runs to 19 residues.

The chain carries TRBV7-9 and TRBJ1-2; tentative D call: TRBD1 (6 bases). Trimming shortened V by 0 bases and J by 2 bases, and 10 bases separated the two germline ends. The CDR3 runs 15 residues. Germline V gene sequence: CDR1 SEHNR, CDR2 FQNEAQ (reference sequence). The CDR3 spells CASSLAQGGNYGYTF. The CDR3 DNA reads as TGTGCCAGCAGCTTAGCACAGGGCGGAAACTATGGCTACACCTTC.